This TCR beta chain appears in the sequencing data of a study of cytomegalovirus exposure and HLA in healthy donors. Turning to the study itself: From HLA-typed donors, an early data release held about 85 million unique TCRs.

Overall study findings and caveats: Among TCR sequences, most were rare, though some public TCRs appeared in many donors.

On this clone: As yet, its antigen is unknown.

The V gene's germline CDR1 is SGHVS and CDR2 FNYEAQ. Trimming removed 5 bases from V and 5 bases from J; junction bases left unmatched: 8. The CDR3 has 16 amino acids. Use of 60 Vbeta and 13 Jbeta primers characterized the PCR. Libraries were prepared by immunoSEQ multiplex PCR; TCRdb keeps only in-frame clonotypes and omits some of them. The sample has about 130,000 clones. V gene TRBV7-6 combines with J gene TRBJ2-1, with 11 bases matching TRBD2. This TCR was recovered from a man aged 30 to 45 in good health and CMV-seronegative. Sequenced input: PBMCs. DNA for the CDR3: TGTGCCAGCAGCCCCAGGGGACTAGCGGCTGACAATGAGCAGTTCTTC. Its protein is CASSPRGLAADNEQFF. Full variable domain (missing parts from reference TRBV7-6 and TRBJ2-1): GAGVSQSPRYKVTKRGQDVALRCDPISGHVSLYWYRQALGQGPEFLTYFNYEAQQDKSGLPNDRFSAERPEGSISTLTIQRTEQRDSAMYRCASSPRGLAADNEQFFGPGTRLTVL.